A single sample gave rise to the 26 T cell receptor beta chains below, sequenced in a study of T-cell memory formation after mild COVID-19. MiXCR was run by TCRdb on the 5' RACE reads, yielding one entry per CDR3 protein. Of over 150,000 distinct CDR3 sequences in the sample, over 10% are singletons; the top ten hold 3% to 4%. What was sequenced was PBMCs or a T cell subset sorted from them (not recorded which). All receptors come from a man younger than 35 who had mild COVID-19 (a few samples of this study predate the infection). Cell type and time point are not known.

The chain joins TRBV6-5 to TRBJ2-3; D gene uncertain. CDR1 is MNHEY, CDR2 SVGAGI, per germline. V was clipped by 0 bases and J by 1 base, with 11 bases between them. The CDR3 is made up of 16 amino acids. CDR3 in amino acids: CASSYSEPLGTDTQYF. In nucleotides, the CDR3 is TGTGCCAGCAGTTACTCGGAGCCACTGGGCACAGATACGCAGTATTTT.

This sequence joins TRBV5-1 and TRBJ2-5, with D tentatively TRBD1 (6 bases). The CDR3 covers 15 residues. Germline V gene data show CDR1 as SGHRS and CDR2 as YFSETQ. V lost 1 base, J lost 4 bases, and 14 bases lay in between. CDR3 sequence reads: CASSLTAPRGETQYF. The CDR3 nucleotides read TGCGCCAGCAGCTTGACGGCCCCCAGGGGAGAGACCCAGTACTTC.

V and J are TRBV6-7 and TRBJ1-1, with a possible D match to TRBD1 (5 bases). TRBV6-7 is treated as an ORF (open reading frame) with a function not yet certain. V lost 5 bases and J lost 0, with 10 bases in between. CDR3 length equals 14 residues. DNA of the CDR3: TGTGCCAGCAGTGACGGGGCGGTGAACACTGAAGCTTTCTTT. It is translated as CASSDGAVNTEAFF.

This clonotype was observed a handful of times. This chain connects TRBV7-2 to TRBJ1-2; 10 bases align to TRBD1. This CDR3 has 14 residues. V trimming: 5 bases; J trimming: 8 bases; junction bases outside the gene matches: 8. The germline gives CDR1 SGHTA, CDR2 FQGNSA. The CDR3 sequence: CASSLDRGVRGYTF. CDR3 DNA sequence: TGTGCCAGCAGCCTGGACAGGGGGGTGAGGGGCTACACCTTC.

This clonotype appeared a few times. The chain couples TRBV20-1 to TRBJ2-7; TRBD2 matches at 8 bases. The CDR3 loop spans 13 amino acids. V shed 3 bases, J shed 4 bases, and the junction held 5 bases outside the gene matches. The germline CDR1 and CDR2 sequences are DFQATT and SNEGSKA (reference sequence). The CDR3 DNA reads TGCAGTGCTAGTATCGCTAGCGGGTACGAGCAGTACGTC. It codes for CSASIASGYEQYV.

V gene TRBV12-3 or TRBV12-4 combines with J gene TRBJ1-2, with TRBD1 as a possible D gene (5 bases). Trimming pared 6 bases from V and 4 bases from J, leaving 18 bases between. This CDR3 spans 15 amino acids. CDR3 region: CASSSMQGDAYGYTF. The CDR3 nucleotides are TGTGCCAGCAGCTCCATGCAGGGTGACGCCTATGGCTACACCTTC.

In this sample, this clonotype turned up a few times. Written as DNA, the CDR3 is TGTGCCAGCAGGGCCGGGGACAGGGAGTTCTCCTACGAGCAGTACTTC. Amino acid sequence: CASRAGDREFSYEQYF. The chain has TRBV5-4 and TRBJ2-7, with TRBD1 identical over 9 bases. Germline V gene data show CDR1 as SGHNT and CDR2 as YYREEE (reference sequence). Trimming at V came to 5 bases and at J to 0 bases, leaving 9 bases not matched to a gene. The CDR3 is 16 residues long.

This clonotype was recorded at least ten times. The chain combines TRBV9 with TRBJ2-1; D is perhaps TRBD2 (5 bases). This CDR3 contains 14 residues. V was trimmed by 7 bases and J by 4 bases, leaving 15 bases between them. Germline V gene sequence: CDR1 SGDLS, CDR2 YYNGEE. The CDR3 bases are TGTGCCAGCGGAGGATACAGCACTTACAATGAGCAGTTCTTC. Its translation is CASGGYSTYNEQFF.

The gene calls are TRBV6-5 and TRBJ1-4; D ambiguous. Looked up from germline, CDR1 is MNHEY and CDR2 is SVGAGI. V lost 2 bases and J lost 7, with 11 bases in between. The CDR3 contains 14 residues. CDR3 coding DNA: TGTGCCAGCAGTTACCTTCCTCCTTTTGAAAAACTGTTTTTT. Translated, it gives CASSYLPPFEKLFF.

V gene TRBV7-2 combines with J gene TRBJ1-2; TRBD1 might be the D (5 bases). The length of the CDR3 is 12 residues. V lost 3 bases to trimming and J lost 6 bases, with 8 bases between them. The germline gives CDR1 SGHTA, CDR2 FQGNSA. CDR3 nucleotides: TGTGCCAGCAGCTTCGGGGACCATGGCTACACCTTC. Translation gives CASSFGDHGYTF.

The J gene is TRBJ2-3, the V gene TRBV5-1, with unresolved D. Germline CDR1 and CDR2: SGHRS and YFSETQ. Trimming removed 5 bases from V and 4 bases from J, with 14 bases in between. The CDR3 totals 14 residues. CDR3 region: CASSSRQIPDTQYF. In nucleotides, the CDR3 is TGCGCCAGCAGTAGTAGGCAGATCCCAGATACGCAGTATTTT.

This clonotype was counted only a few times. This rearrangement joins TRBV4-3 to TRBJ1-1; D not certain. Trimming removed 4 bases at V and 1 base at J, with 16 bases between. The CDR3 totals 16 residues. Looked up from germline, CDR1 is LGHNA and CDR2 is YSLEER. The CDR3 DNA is TGCGCCAGCAGCCTGAGCCCAGAGGGTCGGAACACTGAAGCTTTCTTT. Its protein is CASSLSPEGRNTEAFF.

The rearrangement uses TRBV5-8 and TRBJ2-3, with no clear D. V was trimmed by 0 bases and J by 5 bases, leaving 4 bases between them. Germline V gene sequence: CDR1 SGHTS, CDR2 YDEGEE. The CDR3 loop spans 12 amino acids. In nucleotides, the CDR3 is TGTGCCAGCAGCTTGGACCAAGATACGCAGTATTTT. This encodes CASSLDQDTQYF.

The CDR3 coding sequence is TGTGCCACCAGGGAGCGGGGGGCCGACACGAGCACAGATACGCAGTATTTT. As protein: CATRERGADTSTDTQYF. The chain uses TRBV10-3 and TRBJ2-3; 9 nucleotides align to TRBD2. Germline CDR1 ENHRY, CDR2 SYGVKD. The CDR3 extends over 17 amino acids. V shed 10 bases, J shed 0 bases, and the junction held 14 bases outside the gene matches.

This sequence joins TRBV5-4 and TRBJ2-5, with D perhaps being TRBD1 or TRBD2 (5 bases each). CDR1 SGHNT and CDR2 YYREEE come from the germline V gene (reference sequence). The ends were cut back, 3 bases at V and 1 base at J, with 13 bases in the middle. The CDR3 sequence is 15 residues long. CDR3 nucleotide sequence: TGTGCCAGCAGCTGGGGGTCGTCAACCCAAGAGACCCAGTACTTC. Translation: CASSWGSSTQETQYF. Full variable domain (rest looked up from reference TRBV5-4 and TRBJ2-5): ETGVTQSPTHLIKTRGQQVTLRCSSQSGHNTVSWYQQALGQGPQFIFQYYREEENGRGNFPPRFSGLQFPNYSSELNVNALELDDSALYLCASSWGSSTQETQYFGPGTRLLVL.

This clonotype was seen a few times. CDR3 amino acids: CASSASSGFAYEQYF. CDR3 coding DNA: TGTGCCAGCAGCGCTTCTAGCGGGTTCGCCTACGAGCAGTACTTC. The genes are TRBV9 and TRBJ2-7; 8 nucleotides line up with TRBD2. Germline lookup yields CDR1 SGDLS and CDR2 YYNGEE. There are 15 residues in the CDR3. J was trimmed by 2 bases and V by 3 bases; bases with no gene match: 7.

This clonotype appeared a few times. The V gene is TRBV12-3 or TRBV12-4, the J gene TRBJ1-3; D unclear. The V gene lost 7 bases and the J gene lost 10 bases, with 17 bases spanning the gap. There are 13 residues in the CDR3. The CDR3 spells CASTPVVGVTIYF. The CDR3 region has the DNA TGTGCCAGCACCCCGGTCGTGGGAGTGACCATATATTTT.

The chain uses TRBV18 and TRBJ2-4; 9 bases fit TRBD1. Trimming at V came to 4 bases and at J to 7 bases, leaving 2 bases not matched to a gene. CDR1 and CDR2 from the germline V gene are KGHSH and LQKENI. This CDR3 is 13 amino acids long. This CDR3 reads CASSRGTGNIQYF. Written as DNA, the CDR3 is TGTGCCAGCTCACGAGGGACAGGGAACATTCAGTACTTC.

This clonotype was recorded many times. Here the CDR3 DNA reads TGTGCCAGCAGCTTTCTTACAGGGTTCGGGGAGCTGTTTTTT. It specifies CASSFLTGFGELFF. The chain has TRBV7-2 and TRBJ2-2; D might be TRBD1 (6 bases). The CDR3 extends over 14 amino acids. The ends were cut back, 3 bases at V and 7 bases at J, with 12 bases in the middle. Looked up from germline, CDR1 is SGHTA and CDR2 is FQGNSA.

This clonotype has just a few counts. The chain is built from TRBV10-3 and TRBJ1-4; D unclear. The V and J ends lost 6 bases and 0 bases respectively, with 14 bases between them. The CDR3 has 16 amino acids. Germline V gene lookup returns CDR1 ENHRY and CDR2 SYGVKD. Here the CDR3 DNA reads TGTGCCATCAGCAGCGGGGAAAGGACAACTAATGAAAAACTGTTTTTT. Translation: CAISSGERTTNEKLFF.

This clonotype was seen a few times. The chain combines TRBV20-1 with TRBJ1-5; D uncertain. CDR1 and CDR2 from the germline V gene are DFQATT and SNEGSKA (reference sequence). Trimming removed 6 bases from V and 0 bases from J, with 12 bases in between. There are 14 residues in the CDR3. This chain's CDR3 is CSAPRGGSNQPQHF. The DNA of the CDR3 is TGCAGTGCCCCCCGAGGAGGTAGCAATCAGCCCCAGCATTTT.

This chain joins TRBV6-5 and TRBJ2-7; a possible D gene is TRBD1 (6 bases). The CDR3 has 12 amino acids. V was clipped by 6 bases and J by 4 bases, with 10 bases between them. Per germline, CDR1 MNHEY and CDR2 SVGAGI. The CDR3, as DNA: TGTGCCAGCAGCGGACAGCTATACGAGCAGTACTTC. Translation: CASSGQLYEQYF.

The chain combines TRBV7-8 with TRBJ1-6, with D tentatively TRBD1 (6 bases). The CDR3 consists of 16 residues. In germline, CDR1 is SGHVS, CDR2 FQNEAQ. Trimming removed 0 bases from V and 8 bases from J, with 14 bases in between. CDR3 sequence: CASSLAWNRADSPLHF. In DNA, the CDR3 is TGTGCCAGCAGCTTAGCGTGGAACAGGGCGGATTCACCCCTCCACTTT.

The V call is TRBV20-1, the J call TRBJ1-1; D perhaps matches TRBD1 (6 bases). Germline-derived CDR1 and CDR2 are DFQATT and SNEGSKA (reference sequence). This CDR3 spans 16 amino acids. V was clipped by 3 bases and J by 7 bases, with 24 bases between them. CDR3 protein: CSARRTYTGSRGEAFF. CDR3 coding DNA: TGCAGTGCTAGGAGAACTTATACAGGGAGCCGGGGTGAAGCTTTCTTT.

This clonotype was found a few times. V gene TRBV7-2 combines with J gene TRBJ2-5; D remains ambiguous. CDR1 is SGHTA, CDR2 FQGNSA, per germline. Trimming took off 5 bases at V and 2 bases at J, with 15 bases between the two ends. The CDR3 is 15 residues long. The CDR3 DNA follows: TGTGCCAGCAGCAGAGGTATAGTCATGCAAGAGACCCAGTACTTC. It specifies CASSRGIVMQETQYF. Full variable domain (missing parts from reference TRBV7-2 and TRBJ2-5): GAGVSQSPSNKVTEKGKDVELRCDPISGHTALYWYRQSLGQGLEFLIYFQGNSAPDKSGLPSDRFSAERTGGSVSTLTIQRTQQEDSAVYLCASSRGIVMQETQYFGPGTRLLVL.

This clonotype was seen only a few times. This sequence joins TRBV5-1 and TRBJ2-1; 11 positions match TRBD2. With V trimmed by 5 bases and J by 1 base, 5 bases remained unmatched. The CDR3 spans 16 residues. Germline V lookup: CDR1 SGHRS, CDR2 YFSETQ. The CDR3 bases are TGCGCCAGCAGGGCCACTAGCGGGGGTTCCTACAATGAGCAGTTCTTC. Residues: CASRATSGGSYNEQFF.